Each of the 7 T cell receptor beta chains below was sequenced from the same sample in a study of tumor-infiltrating lymphocytes in primary liver carcinoma. Germline DNA was extracted alongside blood RNA, which was obtained from unsorted whole blood. Production of TCR beta cDNA used approximately 480 ng total RNA together with a constant-region primer. Sequencing libraries for TCR beta derived from three nested multiplex PCR rounds that used slightly modified ARM-PCR. Both of the initial two PCR rounds ran for approximately 11 cycles and employed TRBV1-TRBV30 forward primers alongside a C-beta reverse primer. Each CDR3 protein gets one entry after TCRdb re-called the multiplex PCR reads with MiXCR. The data contain fewer than 400,000 distinct CDR3 sequences, around three fifths of them singletons. Sequencing input: peripheral blood. The receptors come from a woman aged 25 to 39 with primary liver carcinoma and hepatitis B virus infection.

This clonotype was detected only once. The V and J genes are TRBV4-3 and TRBJ1-1, with TRBD1 as a possible D gene (6 bases). This CDR3 is 15 amino acids long. V lost 2 bases to trimming and J lost 0 bases, with 10 bases between them. In germline, CDR1 is LGHNA, CDR2 YSLEER. CDR3: CASSQTQGMNTEAFF. In DNA form, the CDR3 reads TGCGCCAGCAGCCAAACACAGGGCATGAACACTGAAGCTTTCTTT.

CDR3 DNA sequence: TGTGCCAGCAGCTTTCGGCCGAACTACGAGCAGTACTTC. The encoded protein is CASSFRPNYEQYF. The chain combines TRBV5-4 with TRBJ2-7; no reliable D call. The CDR3 loop spans 13 amino acids. Germline assignment: CDR1 SGHNT and CDR2 YYREEE (reference sequence). V dropped 2 bases and J dropped 3 bases, with 9 bases sitting between them. The full variable domain, in which reference TRBV5-4 and TRBJ2-7 provide the parts outside the CDR3, is ETGVTQSPTHLIKTRGQQVTLRCSSQSGHNTVSWYQQALGQGPQFIFQYYREEENGRGNFPPRFSGLQFPNYSSELNVNALELDDSALYLCASSFRPNYEQYFGPGTRLTVT.

Turning to this clonotype: A much larger clone sits a single nucleotide away, making a read error possible. The chain recombines TRBV7-8 with TRBJ2-4; D perhaps matches TRBD1 (5 bases). This CDR3 spans 11 amino acids. The V gene lost 0 bases and the J gene lost 12 bases, with 6 bases spanning the gap. Germline CDR1 SGHVS, CDR2 FQNEAQ. CDR3 nucleotide sequence: TGTGCCAGCAGCTTAGCGGACAATCAGTACTTC. Protein: CASSLADNQYF.

Only one count was recorded for this clonotype. The chain joins TRBV20-1 to TRBJ2-1; possibly TRBD1 for D (6 bases). The CDR3 covers 16 residues. CDR1 DFQATT and CDR2 SNEGSKA come from the germline V gene (reference sequence). The V end lost 6 bases, the J end lost 2 bases, and 20 bases lay between the germline ends. The CDR3, as DNA: TGCAGTGCCCTATTAAGGGGGACCTACACCTACAATGAGCAGTTCTTC. This sequence encodes CSALLRGTYTYNEQFF.

The rearrangement joins TRBV21-1 to TRBJ2-7; TRBD1 is the table's D call and was not checked against the DNA. TRBV21-1 is tagged as a pseudogene. The CDR3 extends over 13 amino acids. The CDR3 here is CANSKRRDSEQYF. The CDR3 region has the DNA TGTGCCAACAGCAAAAGACGGGACTCCGAGCAGTACTTC.

On this clonotype itself: A much larger clonotype is one base distant, so this may be a read error. The J gene is TRBJ2-5, the V gene TRBV12-3 or TRBV12-4; D unresolved. The CDR3 is made up of 11 amino acids. The DNA of the CDR3 is TGTACCAGCAGTTTAACGGAGACCCAGTACTTC. It specifies CTSSLTETQYF.

This clonotype is a singleton in its sample. Since a much larger clone is just one base distant, this may be a read error. The chain joins TRBV12-3 or TRBV12-4 to TRBJ1-2; D not resolved. This CDR3 comprises 13 residues. The CDR3 region is CASSLRGGYSYTF. CDR3 DNA sequence: TGTGCCAGCAGTTTACGGGGAGGCTATAGCTACACCTTC.